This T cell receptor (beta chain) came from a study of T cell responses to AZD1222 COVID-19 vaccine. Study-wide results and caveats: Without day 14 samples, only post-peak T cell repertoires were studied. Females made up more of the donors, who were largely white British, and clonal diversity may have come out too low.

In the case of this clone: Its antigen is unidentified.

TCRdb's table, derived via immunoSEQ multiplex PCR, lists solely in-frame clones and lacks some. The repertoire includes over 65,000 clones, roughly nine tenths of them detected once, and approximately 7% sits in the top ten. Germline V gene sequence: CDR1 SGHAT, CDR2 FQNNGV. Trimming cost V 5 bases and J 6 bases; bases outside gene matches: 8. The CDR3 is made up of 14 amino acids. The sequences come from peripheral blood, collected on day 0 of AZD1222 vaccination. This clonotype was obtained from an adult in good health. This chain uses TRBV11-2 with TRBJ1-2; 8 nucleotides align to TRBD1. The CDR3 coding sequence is TGTGCCAGCAGCCTTCAGGGGGCCGCAAATGGCTACACCTTC. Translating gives CASSLQGAANGYTF.